Listed here are 17 T cell receptor beta chains from one sample, sequenced in a study of T cell repertoires in cytomegalovirus infection. TCRdb reanalysed the reads using MiXCR and keeps one entry per CDR3 protein. The sample includes 250,000 to 300,000 distinct CDR3 sequences, under 30% of them seen just once. The specimen was PBMCs. These receptors were obtained from a human donor in good health (CMV status not recorded). Some clones in this sample may be carry-over from other donors' samples.

The chain is built from TRBV4-3 and TRBJ1-1; no definite D call. CDR3 length: 15 residues. Germline V gives CDR1 LGHNA, CDR2 YSLEER. Trimming took off 1 base at V and 4 bases at J, with 13 bases between the two ends. The CDR3: CASSQGVTLGTEAFF. The CDR3 coding sequence is TGCGCCAGCAGCCAAGGCGTAACCTTAGGCACTGAAGCTTTCTTT.

This clonotype was detected a few times. The V and J genes are TRBV19 and TRBJ2-3, with D perhaps TRBD1 or TRBD2 (5 bases each). The germline V gene has CDR1 LNHDA and CDR2 SQIVND (reference sequence). Trimming shortened V by 4 bases and J by 6 bases, and 20 bases separated the two germline ends. The length of the CDR3 is 16 residues. DNA of the CDR3: TGTGCCAGTAGTACTTTGCCCGGGGCAAAGTGGGATACGCAGTATTTT. Its translation is CASSTLPGAKWDTQYF.

This clonotype was seen repeatedly, ten times or more. The chain uses TRBV7-2 and TRBJ2-1; 10 bases are shared with TRBD2. V lost 11 bases to trimming and J lost 2 bases; unmatched junction nucleotides: 3. This CDR3 region has 13 residues. Germline V gene lookup returns CDR1 SGHTA and CDR2 FQGNSA. CDR3 sequence: CAGSGRAYNEQFF. The CDR3 DNA is TGTGCCGGAAGCGGGAGGGCCTACAATGAGCAGTTCTTC.

The chain couples TRBV20-1 to TRBJ2-3; D unresolved. This CDR3 is 14 amino acids long. The V end lost 2 bases, the J end lost 2 bases, and 11 bases lay between the germline ends. Germline V CDR1 and CDR2: DFQATT, SNEGSKA (reference sequence). The CDR3 loop reads CSARFRLFTDTQYF. The CDR3 region has the DNA TGCAGTGCTAGATTCCGATTGTTCACAGATACGCAGTATTTT.

This chain links TRBV12-3 or TRBV12-4 with TRBJ2-2, with D perhaps TRBD1 or TRBD2 (5 bases each). Trimming cost V 7 bases and J 2 bases, with 14 bases left between them. The CDR3 runs to 15 residues. The DNA for the CDR3 is TGTGCCAGCAACCCAGGGAGACTCAACACCGGGGAGCTGTTTTTT. Protein product: CASNPGRLNTGELFF.

As concerns this clonotype: A much larger clone differs by one base, so this may be a read error. The chain uses TRBV7-6 and TRBJ1-1; D is ambiguous. The germline V gene encodes CDR1 SGHVS and CDR2 FNYEAQ. This CDR3 region has 15 residues. CDR3 DNA sequence: TGTGCCAGCAGCTTAGTAATGGACCAGAACACTGAAGTTTTCTTT. It translates to CASSLVMDQNTEVFF.

This clonotype has a count of ten or more. J is TRBJ2-7 and V is TRBV7-2, with TRBD2 identical over 11 bases. J lost 7 bases, V lost 5 bases, and 1 base had no gene match. The CDR3 sequence is 12 residues long. Germline-derived CDR1 and CDR2 are SGHTA and FQGNSA. CDR3 nucleotides: TGTGCCAGCAGCCGACTAGCGGGGGAGCAGTACTTC. This gives the protein CASSRLAGEQYF.

This clonotype showed up many times. The chain is built from TRBV7-2 and TRBJ2-7; 7 bases match TRBD2. Trimming cost V 2 bases and J 6 bases; bases outside gene matches: 10. This CDR3 has 15 residues. CDR1 and CDR2 from the germline V gene are SGHTA and FQGNSA. CDR3 loop: CASSLMGGSFSEQYF. The CDR3 DNA sequence: TGTGCCAGCAGCTTAATGGGCGGGAGTTTCAGCGAGCAGTACTTC. Drawing the rest from reference TRBV7-2 and TRBJ2-7, the complete variable domain is GAGVSQSPSNKVTEKGKDVELRCDPISGHTALYWYRQSLGQGLEFLIYFQGNSAPDKSGLPSDRFSAERTGGSVSTLTIQRTQQEDSAVYLCASSLMGGSFSEQYFGPGTRLTVT.

This clonotype has just a few counts. V gene TRBV6-6 combines with J gene TRBJ1-5; D perhaps matches TRBD1 (6 bases). The V gene lost 4 bases and the J gene lost 9 bases, with 19 bases spanning the gap. This CDR3 has 15 residues. The germline V gene has CDR1 MNHNY and CDR2 SVGAGI (reference sequence). The CDR3 spells CASSSLFGGVGPQHF. The CDR3 nucleotides read TGTGCCAGCAGTTCCCTTTTTGGGGGCGTCGGGCCCCAGCATTTT.

This clonotype appeared a few times. V is TRBV5-4 and J is TRBJ2-5, with TRBD2 identical over 12 bases. The CDR3 has 16 amino acids. CDR1 is SGHNT, CDR2 YYREEE, per germline (reference sequence). The V gene end was trimmed by 4 bases and the J gene end by 0 bases; junction bases not matched to a gene: 4. The CDR3 sequence is CASSQTSGGYQETQYF. DNA for the CDR3: TGTGCCAGCAGCCAAACTAGCGGGGGGTACCAAGAGACCCAGTACTTC. The full variable domain, completed using reference TRBV5-4 and TRBJ2-5, is ETGVTQSPTHLIKTRGQQVTLRCSSQSGHNTVSWYQQALGQGPQFIFQYYREEENGRGNFPPRFSGLQFPNYSSELNVNALELDDSALYLCASSQTSGGYQETQYFGPGTRLLVL.

The chain has TRBV29-1 and TRBJ1-4, with unresolved D. CDR1 SQVTM and CDR2 ANQGSEA come from the germline V gene. The V end was cut by 0 bases, the J end by 11 bases, with 16 bases between. This CDR3 has 14 amino acids. The CDR3 region is CSVEDRGGVGKLFF. The CDR3 nucleotides are TGCAGCGTTGAAGACCGGGGTGGTGTAGGGAAACTGTTTTTT.

The chain combines TRBV7-9 with TRBJ2-6; D ambiguous. CDR3 size: 14 residues. Trimming cost V 8 bases and J 0 bases, with 8 bases left between them. Germline CDR1 and CDR2: SEHNR and FQNEAQ (reference sequence). CDR3 DNA sequence: TGTGCCAGCGGTAAGACCTCTGGGGCCAACGTCCTGACTTTC. Its translation is CASGKTSGANVLTF.

V and J are TRBV6-5 and TRBJ2-3; unclear D gene. This CDR3 spans 15 amino acids. Trimming left V 2 bases short and J 0 bases short, with 9 bases between. The germline V gene has CDR1 MNHEY and CDR2 SVGAGI. This CDR3 reads CASSYVGASTDTQYF. CDR3 nucleotides: TGTGCCAGCAGTTACGTCGGTGCTAGCACAGATACGCAGTATTTT.

This clonotype has just a few counts. The chain combines TRBV5-6 with TRBJ1-5; the D is unclear. The germline CDR1 and CDR2 sequences are SGHDT and YYEEEE. V was cut by 4 bases and J by 1 base, with 12 bases left in between. The CDR3 runs 15 residues. CDR3 loop: CASSRGYSSNQPQHF. CDR3 bases: TGTGCCAGCAGCAGAGGGTACTCAAGCAATCAGCCCCAGCATTTT.

This clonotype was seen just once. The chain carries TRBV5-1 and TRBJ1-1; D remains ambiguous. Germline CDR1 and CDR2: SGHRS and YFSETQ. V dropped 4 bases and J dropped 0 bases, with 13 bases sitting between them. The CDR3 is made up of 15 amino acids. CDR3 region: CASSVMGNMNTEAFF. CDR3 DNA: TGCGCCAGCAGCGTGATGGGAAACATGAACACTGAAGCTTTCTTT.

The J gene is TRBJ2-1, the V gene TRBV2; 12 positions match TRBD2. Per germline, CDR1 SNHLY and CDR2 FYNNEI. CDR3 size: 17 residues. After removal of 0 bases from V and 6 bases from J, the junction contained 6 bases not matched to a gene. The CDR3 is CASSEAILAGGLNEQFF. As DNA, the CDR3 is TGTGCCAGCAGTGAAGCCATCCTAGCGGGGGGGCTCAATGAGCAGTTCTTC. Drawing the rest from reference TRBV2 and TRBJ2-1, the complete variable domain is EPEVTQTPSHQVTQMGQEVILRCVPISNHLYFYWYRQILGQKVEFLVSFYNNEISEKSEIFDDQFSVERPDGSNFTLKIRSTKLEDSAMYFCASSEAILAGGLNEQFFGPGTRLTVL.

The rearrangement links TRBV20-1 to TRBJ1-6, with unresolved D. The V gene lost 2 bases and the J gene lost 9 bases, with 11 bases spanning the gap. The CDR3 covers 13 residues. In germline, CDR1 is DFQATT, CDR2 SNEGSKA (reference sequence). This chain's CDR3 is CSARRGFGSPLHF. DNA of the CDR3: TGCAGTGCTAGACGAGGGTTCGGTTCACCCCTCCACTTT.